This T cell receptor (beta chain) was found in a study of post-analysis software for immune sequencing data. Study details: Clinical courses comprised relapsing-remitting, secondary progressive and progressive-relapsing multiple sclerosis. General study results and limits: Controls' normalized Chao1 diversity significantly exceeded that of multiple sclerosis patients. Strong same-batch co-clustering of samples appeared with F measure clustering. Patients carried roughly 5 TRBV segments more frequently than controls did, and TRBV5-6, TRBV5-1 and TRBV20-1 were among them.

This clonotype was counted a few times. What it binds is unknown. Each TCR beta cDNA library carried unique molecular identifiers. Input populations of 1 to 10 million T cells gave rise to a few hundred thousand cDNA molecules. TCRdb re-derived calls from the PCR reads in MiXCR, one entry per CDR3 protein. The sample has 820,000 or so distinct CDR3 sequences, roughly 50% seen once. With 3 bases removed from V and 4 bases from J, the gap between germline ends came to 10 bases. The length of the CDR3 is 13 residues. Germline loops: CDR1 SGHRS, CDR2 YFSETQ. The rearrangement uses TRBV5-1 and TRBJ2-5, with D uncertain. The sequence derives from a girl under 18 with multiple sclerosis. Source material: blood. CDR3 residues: CASSSQLRETQYF. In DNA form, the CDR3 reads TGCGCCAGCAGCTCGCAATTAAGAGAGACCCAGTACTTC. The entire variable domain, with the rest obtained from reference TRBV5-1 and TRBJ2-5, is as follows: KAGVTQTPRYLIKTRGQQVTLSCSPISGHRSVSWYQQTPGQGLQFLFEYFSETQRNKGNFPGRFSGRQFSNSRSEMNVSTLELGDSALYLCASSSQLRETQYFGPGTRLLVL.